The 24 T cell receptor beta chains below all came from one sample that was sequenced in a study of blood T cell repertoires in COVID-19. Libraries were prepared by immunoSEQ multiplex PCR; TCRdb keeps only in-frame clonotypes and omits some of them. This table holds more than 100,000 clones, around 86% found once. The sequencing sample was made of peripheral blood. The receptors shown here come from a woman aged 60-70 years with active or convalescent COVID-19.

The chain employs TRBV28 and TRBJ1-2; no clear D gene. The CDR3 loop spans 11 amino acids. Germline V gives CDR1 MDHEN, CDR2 SYDVKM. This CDR3 reads CEVRQNYGYTF. The CDR3 nucleotides read TGTGAAGTGAGACAAAACTATGGCTACACCTTC.

The CDR3 bases are TGTGCCAGCAGTCGACAGGGTTTCTACGAGCAGTACGTC. Translated: CASSRQGFYEQYV. The chain carries TRBV28 and TRBJ2-7; 7 bases map to TRBD1. The CDR3 is 13 residues long. The junction had 4 bases not matched to a gene; V was cut back by 5 bases and J by 3 bases. CDR1 is MDHEN and CDR2 is SYDVKM in the germline V gene.

The gene calls are TRBV4-1 and TRBJ1-5, with D unclear. Germline V CDR1 and CDR2: MGHRA, YSYEKL. The CDR3 has 13 amino acids. The ends were cut back, 2 bases at V and 4 bases at J, with 6 bases in the middle. The CDR3 loop reads CASSQSRNQPQHF. In DNA form, the CDR3 reads TGCGCCAGCAGCCAATCGCGTAATCAGCCCCAGCATTTT.

The V gene is TRBV29-1, the J gene TRBJ2-2; 9 nucleotides line up with TRBD1. CDR1 is SQVTM and CDR2 is ANQGSEA in the germline V gene. The CDR3 runs to 16 residues. V dropped 3 bases and J dropped 4; count of bases not matched to a gene: 9. CDR3 nucleotide sequence: TGCAGCGTTGACCGTGTGGGACAGGGAGGCACCGGGGAGCTGTTTTTT. Its translation is CSVDRVGQGGTGELFF.

This clone turned up a few times. The genes are TRBV29-1 and TRBJ1-2; D remains ambiguous. CDR1 is SQVTM and CDR2 is ANQGSEA in the germline V gene. Trimming shortened V by 4 bases and J by 8 bases, and 14 bases separated the two germline ends. The CDR3 spans 12 residues. This CDR3 reads CSVGSQAVGYTF. CDR3 sequence (DNA): TGCAGCGTTGGAAGCCAAGCTGTAGGCTACACCTTC.

The chain combines TRBV11-2 with TRBJ2-7, with D uncertain. The germline CDR1 and CDR2 sequences are SGHAT and FQNNGV. The CDR3 covers 12 residues. V gave up 5 bases and J gave up 5 bases, with 10 bases separating them. CDR3 in DNA: TGTGCCAGCAGCCCTCCCTCTCACGAGCAGTACTTC. As protein: CASSPPSHEQYF. The variable domain in full, completed from reference TRBV11-2 and TRBJ2-7, reads EAGVAQSPRYKIIEKRQSVAFWCNPISGHATLYWYQQILGQGPKLLIQFQNNGVVDDSQLPKDRFSAERLKGVDSTLKIQPAKLEDSAVYLCASSPPSHEQYFGPGTRLTVT.

A single count supports this clone. The J gene is TRBJ1-3, the V gene TRBV28, with 7 positions matching TRBD1. Germline CDR1 MDHEN, CDR2 SYDVKM. This CDR3 region has 17 residues. V gave up 5 bases and J gave up 0 bases; unmatched junction bases: 10. This CDR3 reads CASSPTGQSYSGNTIYF. CDR3 sequence (DNA): TGTGCCAGCAGTCCCACGGGACAGTCCTACTCTGGAAACACCATATATTTT.

J is TRBJ2-7 and V is TRBV27, with D perhaps TRBD2 (5 bases). Looked up from germline, CDR1 is MNHEY and CDR2 is SMNVEV (reference sequence). The CDR3 has 14 amino acids. Trimming pared 6 bases from V and 2 bases from J, leaving 14 bases between. The chain's CDR3 is CASRAPRRAYEQYF. For the CDR3, the DNA is TGTGCCAGCAGAGCCCCACGGCGGGCCTACGAGCAGTACTTC.

The chain recombines TRBV30 with TRBJ2-1; D remains ambiguous. Trimming pared 3 bases from V and 0 bases from J, leaving 9 bases between. This CDR3 region has 14 residues. The V gene's germline CDR1 is GTSNPN and CDR2 SVGIG (reference sequence). The CDR3 loop is CAWRAESSYNEQFF. The CDR3 DNA reads TGTGCCTGGAGAGCTGAAAGCTCCTACAATGAGCAGTTCTTC.

The chain has TRBV10-3 and TRBJ1-6; the D is unclear. This CDR3 spans 14 amino acids. Trimming removed 3 bases at V and 8 bases at J, with 11 bases between. Germline assignment: CDR1 ENHRY and CDR2 SYGVKD. The CDR3 loop is CAISDRGPDSPLHF. The CDR3 DNA is TGTGCCATCAGTGATCGGGGTCCAGATTCACCCCTCCACTTT.

The V and J genes are TRBV7-2 and TRBJ1-1; a weak D match, TRBD1 (5 bases). This CDR3 region has 13 residues. Trimming stripped 3 bases from V and 3 bases from J, with 8 bases between. From germline, CDR1 is SGHTA and CDR2 FQGNSA. The CDR3 coding sequence is TGTGCCAGCAGCTTCCAGGGTGACACTGAAGCTTTCTTT. It codes for CASSFQGDTEAFF. Full variable domain (missing parts from reference TRBV7-2 and TRBJ1-1): GAGVSQSPSNKVTEKGKDVELRCDPISGHTALYWYRQSLGQGLEFLIYFQGNSAPDKSGLPSDRFSAERTGGSVSTLTIQRTQQEDSAVYLCASSFQGDTEAFFGQGTRLTVV.

This clone was found once. CDR3 residues: CASSPREGGAGQPQHF. The CDR3 DNA follows: TGTGCCAGCTCACCACGGGAAGGGGGCGCAGGACAGCCCCAGCATTTT. The V and J genes are TRBV18 and TRBJ1-5, with 7 bases that match TRBD1. Trimming took 1 base from V and 7 from J; bases not matched to a gene: 10. CDR1 is KGHSH and CDR2 is LQKENI in the germline V gene. The CDR3 contains 16 residues.

The V and J genes are TRBV28 and TRBJ1-4, with D unresolved. Per the germline V gene, CDR1 is MDHEN and CDR2 is SYDVKM. CDR3 length equals 11 residues. CDR3 sequence: CGTESNEKLFF. CDR3 bases: TGTGGAACAGAGAGTAATGAAAAACTGTTTTTT.

The chain employs TRBV12-3 or TRBV12-4 and TRBJ1-4; D possibly corresponds to TRBD1 (5 bases). This CDR3 has 13 amino acids. V lost 3 bases to trimming and J lost 7 bases, with 9 bases between them. DNA of the CDR3: TGTGCCAGCAGTTTCCCGACAGCTGAAAAACTGTTTTTT. This encodes CASSFPTAEKLFF.

This chain links TRBV11-1 with TRBJ2-7; 7 bases fit TRBD1. CDR3 length: 14 amino acids. V lost 3 bases and J lost 3; bases outside the gene matches: 5. From germline, CDR1 is SGHAT and CDR2 FQDESV (reference sequence). CDR3 amino acids: CASSFRDSLYEQYF. In nucleotides, the CDR3 is TGTGCCAGCAGCTTCCGGGACAGTCTCTACGAGCAGTACTTC. Based on the CDR3 plus reference TRBV11-1 and TRBJ2-7, the full variable domain is EAEVAQSPRYKITEKSQAVAFWCDPISGHATLYWYRQILGQGPELLVQFQDESVVDDSQLPKDRFSAERLKGVDSTLKIQPAELGDSAMYLCASSFRDSLYEQYFGPGTRLTVT.

This rearrangement joins TRBV4-2 to TRBJ1-6; D gene ambiguous. The germline V gene encodes CDR1 LGHNA and CDR2 YNFKEQ. The CDR3 sequence is 17 residues long. Trimming removed 0 bases at V and 8 bases at J, with 17 bases between. The CDR3 spells CASSQDQHSESYSPLHF. In nucleotides, the CDR3 is TGTGCCAGCAGCCAAGATCAACACTCGGAGAGTTATTCACCCCTCCACTTT.

V and J are TRBV6-5 and TRBJ1-5, with 7 bases aligning to TRBD1. The V gene's germline CDR1 is MNHEY and CDR2 SVGAGI. The V segment lost 6 bases and the J segment 4 bases; nucleotides outside the gene matches: 9. The CDR3 covers 15 residues. CDR3 in amino acids: CASRNTGQLNQPQHF. The CDR3 DNA sequence: TGTGCCAGCAGGAATACGGGACAGTTGAATCAGCCCCAGCATTTT.

The rearrangement links TRBV3-1 (or the pseudogene TRBV3-2) to TRBJ2-3; 8 nucleotides align to TRBD2. CDR1 is LGHDT and CDR2 is YNNKEL in the germline V gene (reference sequence). Trimming removed 0 bases from V and 2 bases from J; junction bases left unmatched: 1. CDR3 size: 15 residues. CDR3 sequence: CASSQELAVTDTQYF. The CDR3, as DNA: TGTGCCAGCAGCCAAGAACTAGCGGTCACAGATACGCAGTATTTT.

V is TRBV4-1 and J is TRBJ2-1; TRBD2 matches 8 bases. Germline V gene sequence: CDR1 MGHRA, CDR2 YSYEKL. The length of the CDR3 is 15 residues. Trimming cost V 3 bases and J 4 bases; bases outside gene matches: 5. As DNA, the CDR3 is TGCGCCAGCAGCCAGATAGCGGGATTTTACAATGAGCAGTTCTTC. Protein product: CASSQIAGFYNEQFF.

The V call is TRBV7-2, the J call TRBJ2-5; D gene unclear. This CDR3 is built from 12 residues. The germline CDR1 and CDR2 sequences are SGHTA and FQGNSA. V was trimmed by 5 bases and J by 5 bases, leaving 9 bases between them. The CDR3: CASSRLGETQYF. CDR3 sequence (DNA): TGTGCCAGCAGCCGCCTCGGGGAGACCCAGTACTTC.

The chain links TRBV2 to TRBJ1-2; the match to TRBD1 covers 7 bases. The J segment lost 7 bases and the V segment lost 6 bases, leaving 8 bases of the junction unmatched. The CDR3 length is 13 residues. The germline gives CDR1 SNHLY, CDR2 FYNNEI. The CDR3 loop is CASRGDRAAGYTF. Written as DNA, the CDR3 is TGTGCCAGCAGGGGTGACAGGGCAGCTGGCTACACCTTC.

This chain uses TRBV2 with TRBJ2-4; tentatively, D is TRBD1 (5 bases). Germline CDR1 is SNHLY and CDR2 is FYNNEI. Trimming stripped 6 bases from V and 7 bases from J, with 16 bases between. This CDR3 is 14 amino acids long. The CDR3 loop reads CASSRLGADNIQYF. As DNA, the CDR3 is TGTGCCAGCAGCCGCCTAGGGGCGGATAACATTCAGTACTTC.

This clone has only a few counts. This sequence joins TRBV2 and TRBJ2-5, with TRBD2 as a possible D gene (6 bases). The CDR3 totals 15 residues. Germline lookup yields CDR1 SNHLY and CDR2 FYNNEI. Deletions cut 6 bases from V and 0 bases from J, with 14 bases between. The CDR3 region is CASSRGVADQETQYF. CDR3 sequence (DNA): TGTGCCAGCAGCCGCGGGGTAGCGGACCAAGAGACCCAGTACTTC.

The chain uses TRBV5-5 and TRBJ1-2; D not resolved. CDR1 is SGHKS and CDR2 is YYEKEE in the germline V gene (reference sequence). The CDR3 totals 14 residues. The V end was cut by 3 bases, the J end by 2 bases, with 11 bases between. CDR3 sequence: CASSSGRANYGYTF. CDR3 nucleotide sequence: TGTGCCAGCAGCTCGGGAAGGGCCAACTATGGCTACACCTTC.